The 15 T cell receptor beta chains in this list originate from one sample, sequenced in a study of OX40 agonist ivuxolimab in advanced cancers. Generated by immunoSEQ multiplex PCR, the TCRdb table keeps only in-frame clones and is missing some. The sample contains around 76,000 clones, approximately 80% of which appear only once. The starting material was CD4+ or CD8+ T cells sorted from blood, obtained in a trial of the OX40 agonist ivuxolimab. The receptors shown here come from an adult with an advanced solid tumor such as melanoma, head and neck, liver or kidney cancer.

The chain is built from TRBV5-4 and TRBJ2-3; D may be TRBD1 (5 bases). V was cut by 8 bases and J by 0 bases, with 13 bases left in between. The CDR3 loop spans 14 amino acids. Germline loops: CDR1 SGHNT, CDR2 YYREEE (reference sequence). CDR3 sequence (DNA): TGTGCCAGTGCCCAGGACACTAGCACAGATACGCAGTATTTT. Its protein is CASAQDTSTDTQYF. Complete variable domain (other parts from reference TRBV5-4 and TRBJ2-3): ETGVTQSPTHLIKTRGQQVTLRCSSQSGHNTVSWYQQALGQGPQFIFQYYREEENGRGNFPPRFSGLQFPNYSSELNVNALELDDSALYLCASAQDTSTDTQYFGPGTRLTVL.

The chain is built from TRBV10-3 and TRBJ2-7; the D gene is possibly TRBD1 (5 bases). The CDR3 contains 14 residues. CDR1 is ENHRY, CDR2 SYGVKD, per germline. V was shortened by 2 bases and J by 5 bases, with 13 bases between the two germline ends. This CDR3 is CAISEGQGRHEQYF. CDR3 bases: TGTGCCATCAGTGAGGGGCAGGGCAGGCACGAGCAGTACTTC.

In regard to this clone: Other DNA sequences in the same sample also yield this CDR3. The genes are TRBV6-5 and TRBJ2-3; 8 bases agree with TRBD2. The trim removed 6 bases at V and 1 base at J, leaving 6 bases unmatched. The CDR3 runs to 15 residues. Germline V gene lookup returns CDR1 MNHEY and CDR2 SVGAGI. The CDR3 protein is CASRRSGGRTDTQYF. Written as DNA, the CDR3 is TGTGCCAGCAGGCGAAGCGGGGGCCGCACAGATACGCAGTATTTT.

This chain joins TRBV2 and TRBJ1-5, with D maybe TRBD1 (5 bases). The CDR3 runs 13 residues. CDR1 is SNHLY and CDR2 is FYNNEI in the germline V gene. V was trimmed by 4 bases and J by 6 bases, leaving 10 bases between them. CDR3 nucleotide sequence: TGTGCCAGCAGTGGGGGGAAAGGTCAGCCCCAGCATTTT. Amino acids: CASSGGKGQPQHF.

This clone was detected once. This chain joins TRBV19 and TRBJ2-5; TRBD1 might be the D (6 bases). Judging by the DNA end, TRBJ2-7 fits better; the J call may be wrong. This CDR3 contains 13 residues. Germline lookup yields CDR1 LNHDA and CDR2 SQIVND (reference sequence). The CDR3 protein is CASSIRTVYEQYF. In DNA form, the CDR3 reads TGTGCCAGTAGTATAAGGACAGTCTACGAGCAGTACTTC.

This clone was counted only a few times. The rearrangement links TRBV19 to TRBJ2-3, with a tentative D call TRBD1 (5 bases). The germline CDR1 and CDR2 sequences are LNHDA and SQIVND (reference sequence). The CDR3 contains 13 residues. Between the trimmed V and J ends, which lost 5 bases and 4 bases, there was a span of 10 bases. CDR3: CASSYPQADTQYF. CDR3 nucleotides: TGTGCCAGTAGTTACCCACAGGCAGATACGCAGTATTTT.

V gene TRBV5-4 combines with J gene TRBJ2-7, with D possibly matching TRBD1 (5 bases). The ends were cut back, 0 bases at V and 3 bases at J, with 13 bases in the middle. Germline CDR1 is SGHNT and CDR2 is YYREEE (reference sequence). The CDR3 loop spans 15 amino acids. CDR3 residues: CASSLAPAGNYEQYF. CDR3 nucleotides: TGTGCCAGCAGCTTGGCCCCTGCAGGGAACTACGAGCAGTACTTC. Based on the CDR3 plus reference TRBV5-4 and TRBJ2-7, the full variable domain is ETGVTQSPTHLIKTRGQQVTLRCSSQSGHNTVSWYQQALGQGPQFIFQYYREEENGRGNFPPRFSGLQFPNYSSELNVNALELDDSALYLCASSLAPAGNYEQYFGPGTRLTVT.

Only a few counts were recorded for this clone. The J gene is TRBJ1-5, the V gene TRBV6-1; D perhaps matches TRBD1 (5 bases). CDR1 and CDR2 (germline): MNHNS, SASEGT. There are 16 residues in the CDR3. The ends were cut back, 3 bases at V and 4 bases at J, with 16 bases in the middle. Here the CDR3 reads CASSERQGGFNQPQHF. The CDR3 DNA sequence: TGTGCCAGCAGTGAGCGGCAGGGAGGCTTTAATCAGCCCCAGCATTTT.

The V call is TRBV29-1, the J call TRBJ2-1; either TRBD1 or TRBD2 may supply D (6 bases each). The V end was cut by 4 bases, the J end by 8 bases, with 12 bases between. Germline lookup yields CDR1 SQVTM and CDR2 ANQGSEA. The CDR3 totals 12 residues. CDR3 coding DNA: TGCAGCGTTGGAGGGGGGCGGGATGAGCAGTTCTTC. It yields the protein CSVGGGRDEQFF.

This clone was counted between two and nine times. The CDR3 loop reads CASSLAQQSSYEQYF. Written as DNA, the CDR3 is TGTGCCAGCAGCTTAGCGCAACAGAGCTCCTACGAGCAGTACTTC. J is TRBJ2-7 and V is TRBV11-2; D remains unclear. Trimming took 1 base from V and 0 from J, leaving 10 bases between them. Germline values: CDR1 SGHAT, CDR2 FQNNGV. The CDR3 extends over 15 amino acids.

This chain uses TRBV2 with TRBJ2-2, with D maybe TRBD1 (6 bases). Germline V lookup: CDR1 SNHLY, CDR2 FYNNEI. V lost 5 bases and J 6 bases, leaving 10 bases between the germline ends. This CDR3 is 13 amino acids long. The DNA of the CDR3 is TGTGCCAGCAGTTTTAGACAGGCCGGGGAGCTGTTTTTT. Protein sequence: CASSFRQAGELFF. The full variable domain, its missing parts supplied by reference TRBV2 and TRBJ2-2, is EPEVTQTPSHQVTQMGQEVILRCVPISNHLYFYWYRQILGQKVEFLVSFYNNEISEKSEIFDDQFSVERPDGSNFTLKIRSTKLEDSAMYFCASSFRQAGELFFGEGSRLTVL.

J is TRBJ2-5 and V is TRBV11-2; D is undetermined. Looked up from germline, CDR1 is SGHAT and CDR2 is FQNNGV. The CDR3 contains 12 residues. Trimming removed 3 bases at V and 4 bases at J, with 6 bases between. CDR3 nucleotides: TGTGCCAGCAGCTTTGATGGAGAGACCCAGTACTTC. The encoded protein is CASSFDGETQYF.

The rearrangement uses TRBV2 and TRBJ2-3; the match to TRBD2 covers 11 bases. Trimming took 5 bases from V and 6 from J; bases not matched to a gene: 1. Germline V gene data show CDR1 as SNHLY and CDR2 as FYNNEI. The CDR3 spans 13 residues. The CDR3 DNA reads TGTGCCAGCAGTAGACTAGCGGGGGATACGCAGTATTTT. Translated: CASSRLAGDTQYF.

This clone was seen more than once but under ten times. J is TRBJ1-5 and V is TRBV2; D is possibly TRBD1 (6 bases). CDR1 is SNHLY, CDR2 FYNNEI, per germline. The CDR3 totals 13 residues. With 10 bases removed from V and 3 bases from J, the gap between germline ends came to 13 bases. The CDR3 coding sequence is TGTGCCACCAAACGGGACAACAATCAGCCCCAGCATTTT. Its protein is CATKRDNNQPQHF.

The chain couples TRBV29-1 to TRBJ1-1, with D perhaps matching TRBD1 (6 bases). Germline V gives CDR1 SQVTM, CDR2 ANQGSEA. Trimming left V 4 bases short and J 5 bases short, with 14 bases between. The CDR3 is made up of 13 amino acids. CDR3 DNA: TGCAGCGTTGGGACAGTACTGGGAACTGAAGCTTTCTTT. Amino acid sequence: CSVGTVLGTEAFF. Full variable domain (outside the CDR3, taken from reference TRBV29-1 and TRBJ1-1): SAVISQKPSRDICQRGTSLTIQCQVDSQVTMMFWYRQQPGQSLTLIATANQGSEATYESGFVIDKFPISRPNLTFSTLTVSNMSPEDSSIYLCSVGTVLGTEAFFGQGTRLTVV.